This TCR beta chain comes out of a study of blood T cell repertoires in COVID-19. Study-level information: Samples taken during acute and convalescent COVID-19 were collected in the United States, Italy and Spain. PBMCs, B-cell-depleted T cells, or T cells were the source of the cDNA or gDNA that made up the material.

The germline V gene has CDR1 MGHRA and CDR2 YSYEKL. The CDR3 length is 15 residues. Germline trimming cut 3 bases from V and 10 bases from J; bases unmatched to any gene: 7. Authors' data handling: How many nucleated cells were present was estimated from reference gene primer amplification. Assay used: immunoSEQ multiplex PCR; TCRdb lists only in-frame clones, some missing. The V and J calls and clone size are taken from that table; D and trimming were inferred from the DNA. In the table there are tens of thousands of clones, 80% of which are singletons. The specimen was peripheral blood. The chain carries TRBV4-1 and TRBJ1-6; 9 nucleotides align to TRBD1. This clonotype originated in an elderly woman with active or convalescent COVID-19. The CDR3 nucleotides read TGCGCCAGCAGCCAGGGGGACAGGGAATGGTCACCCCTCCACTTT. As protein: CASSQGDREWSPLHF.